These T cell receptor beta chains were read from a single sample in a study of T cell responses to AZD1222 COVID-19 vaccine. Clones were read by immunoSEQ multiplex PCR, and TCRdb kept only the in-frame ones, dropping some. Altogether over 150,000 clones are present, roughly 94% being singletons, with the ten largest covering approximately 1.5%. The sample in question was peripheral blood, obtained 28 days after the second AZD1222 dose. The origin of the receptors is an adult who received the AZD1222 COVID-19 vaccine. The conserved cysteine and the conserved F or W are not part of the CDR3 here. D genes are given only for firm matches.

cdr3_aa	d_call	v_call	j_call
ASSGGVIYEQY	TRBD2	TRBV5-5	TRBJ2-7
ASSRGEVTEAF	NA	TRBV5-1	TRBJ1-1
ASSKTGTGTYEQY	NA	TRBV4-1	TRBJ2-7
ASEQGGNTEAF	NA	TRBV19	TRBJ1-1
ASSVYPVAGVGGTDTQY	TRBD2	TRBV10-2	TRBJ2-3
ASREGFEPQH	NA	TRBV2	TRBJ1-5
ASRGEEEKLF	NA	TRBV5-1	TRBJ1-4
ASTSSGSRGDTQY	NA	TRBV19	TRBJ2-3
ASSFRPGQGEQY	TRBD1	TRBV28	TRBJ2-7
ASSLVTGTGGAEF	TRBD1	TRBV5-1	TRBJ2-1
ASSYFASGVHNEQF	NA	TRBV6-2/TRBV6-3	TRBJ2-1